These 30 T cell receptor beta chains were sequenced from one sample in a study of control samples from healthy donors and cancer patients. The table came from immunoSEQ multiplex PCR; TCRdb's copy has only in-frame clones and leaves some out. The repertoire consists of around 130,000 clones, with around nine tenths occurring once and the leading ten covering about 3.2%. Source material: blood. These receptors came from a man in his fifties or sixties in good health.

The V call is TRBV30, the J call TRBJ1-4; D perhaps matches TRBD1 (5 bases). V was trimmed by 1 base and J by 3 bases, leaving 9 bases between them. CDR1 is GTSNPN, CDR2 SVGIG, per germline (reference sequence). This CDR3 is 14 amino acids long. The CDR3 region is CAWSGGEANEKLFF. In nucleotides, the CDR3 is TGTGCCTGGAGTGGAGGGGAAGCTAATGAAAAACTGTTTTTT.

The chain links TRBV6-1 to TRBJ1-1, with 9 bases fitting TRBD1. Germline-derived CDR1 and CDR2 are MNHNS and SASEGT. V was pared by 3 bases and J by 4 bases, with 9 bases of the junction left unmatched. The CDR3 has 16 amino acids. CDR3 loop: CASSDLQGAPSTEAFF. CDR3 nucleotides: TGTGCCAGCAGTGATCTACAGGGGGCGCCGAGCACTGAAGCTTTCTTT.

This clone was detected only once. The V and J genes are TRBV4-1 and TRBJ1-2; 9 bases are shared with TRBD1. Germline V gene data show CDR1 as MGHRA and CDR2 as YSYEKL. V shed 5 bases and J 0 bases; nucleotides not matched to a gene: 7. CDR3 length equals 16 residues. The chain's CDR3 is CASSEGTGNANYGYTF. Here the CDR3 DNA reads TGCGCCAGCAGCGAAGGGACAGGGAACGCTAACTATGGCTACACCTTC.

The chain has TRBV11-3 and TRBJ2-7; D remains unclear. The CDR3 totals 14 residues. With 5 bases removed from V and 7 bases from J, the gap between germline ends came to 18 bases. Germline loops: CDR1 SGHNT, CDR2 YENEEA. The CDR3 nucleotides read TGTGCCAGCAGCAGTCGGACGGGTCCGGGTGAGCAGTACTTC. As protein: CASSSRTGPGEQYF.

The chain's CDR3 is CASSTYEQYF. The CDR3 DNA follows: TGTGCCAGCAGCACTTATGAGCAGTACTTC. The rearrangement joins TRBV28 to TRBJ2-7; D unresolved. Germline lookup yields CDR1 MDHEN and CDR2 SYDVKM. CDR3 length: 10 residues. V lost 6 bases and J lost 7, with 7 bases in between.

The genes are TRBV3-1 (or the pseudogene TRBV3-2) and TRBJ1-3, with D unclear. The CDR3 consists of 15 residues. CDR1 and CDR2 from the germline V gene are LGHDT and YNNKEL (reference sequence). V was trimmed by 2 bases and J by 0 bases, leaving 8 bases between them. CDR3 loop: CASSQRRLSGNTIYF. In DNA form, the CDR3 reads TGTGCCAGCAGCCAACGGCGGCTCTCTGGAAACACCATATATTTT.

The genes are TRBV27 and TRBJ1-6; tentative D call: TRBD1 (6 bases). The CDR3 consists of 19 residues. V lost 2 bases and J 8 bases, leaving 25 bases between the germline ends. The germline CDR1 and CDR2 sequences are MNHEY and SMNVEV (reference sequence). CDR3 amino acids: CASSLTGGQGGRIDSPLHF. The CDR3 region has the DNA TGTGCCAGCAGTTTAACCGGCGGACAAGGGGGGCGGATAGATTCACCCCTCCACTTT.

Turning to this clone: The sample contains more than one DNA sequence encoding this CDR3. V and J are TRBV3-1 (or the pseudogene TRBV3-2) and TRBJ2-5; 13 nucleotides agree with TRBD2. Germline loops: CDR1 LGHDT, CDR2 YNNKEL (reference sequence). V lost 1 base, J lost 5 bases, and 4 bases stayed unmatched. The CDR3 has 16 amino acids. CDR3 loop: CASSQGLAGGGETQYF. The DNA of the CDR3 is TGTGCCAGCAGCCAAGGACTAGCGGGGGGCGGGGAGACCCAGTACTTC.

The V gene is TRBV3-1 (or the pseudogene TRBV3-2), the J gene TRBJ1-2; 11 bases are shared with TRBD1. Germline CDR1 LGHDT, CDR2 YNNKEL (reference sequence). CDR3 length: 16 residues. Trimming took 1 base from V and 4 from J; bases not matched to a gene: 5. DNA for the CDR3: TGTGCCAGCAGCCAAGGGACAGGGGGCGCAGGCTATGGCTACACCTTC. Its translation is CASSQGTGGAGYGYTF.

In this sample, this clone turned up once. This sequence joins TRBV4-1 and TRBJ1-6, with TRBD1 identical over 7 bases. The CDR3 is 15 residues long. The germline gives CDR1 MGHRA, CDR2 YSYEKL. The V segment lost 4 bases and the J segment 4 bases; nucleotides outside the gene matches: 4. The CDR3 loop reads CASSPGGQYNSPLHF. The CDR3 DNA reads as TGCGCCAGCAGCCCCGGGGGACAGTATAATTCACCCCTCCACTTT.

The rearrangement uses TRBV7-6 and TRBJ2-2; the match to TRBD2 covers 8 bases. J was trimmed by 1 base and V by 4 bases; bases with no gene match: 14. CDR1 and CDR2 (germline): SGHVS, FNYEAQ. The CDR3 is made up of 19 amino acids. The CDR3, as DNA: TGTGCCAGCAGCTCGCTAGGCCGTAGCGGGGCGATGAACACCGGGGAGCTGTTTTTT. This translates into CASSSLGRSGAMNTGELFF.

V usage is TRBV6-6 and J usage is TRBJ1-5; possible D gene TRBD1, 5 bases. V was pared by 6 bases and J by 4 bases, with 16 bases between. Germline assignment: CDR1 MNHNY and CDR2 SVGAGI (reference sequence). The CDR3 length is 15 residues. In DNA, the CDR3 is TGTGCCAGCAGCAGTTCGGGACGGTATAATCAGCCCCAGCATTTT. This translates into CASSSSGRYNQPQHF.

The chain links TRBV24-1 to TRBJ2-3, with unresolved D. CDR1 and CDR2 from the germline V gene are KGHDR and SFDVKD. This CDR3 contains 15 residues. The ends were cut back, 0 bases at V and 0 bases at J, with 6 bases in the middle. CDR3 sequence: CATSDLGTSTDTQYF. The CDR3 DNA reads TGTGCCACCAGTGATTTGGGCACGAGCACAGATACGCAGTATTTT.

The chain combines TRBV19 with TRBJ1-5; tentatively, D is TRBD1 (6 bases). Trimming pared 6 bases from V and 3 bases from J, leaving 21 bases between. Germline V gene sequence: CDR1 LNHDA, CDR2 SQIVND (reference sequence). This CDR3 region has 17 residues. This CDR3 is CASSPGRGPDYNQPQHF. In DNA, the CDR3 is TGTGCCAGTAGCCCTGGCCGGGGGCCAGATTACAATCAGCCCCAGCATTTT.

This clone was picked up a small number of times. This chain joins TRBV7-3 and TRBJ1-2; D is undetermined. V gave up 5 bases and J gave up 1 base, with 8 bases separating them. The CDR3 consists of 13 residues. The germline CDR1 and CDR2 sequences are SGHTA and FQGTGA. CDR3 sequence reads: CASSPSSNYGYTF. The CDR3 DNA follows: TGTGCCAGCAGCCCTAGCAGTAACTATGGCTACACCTTC.

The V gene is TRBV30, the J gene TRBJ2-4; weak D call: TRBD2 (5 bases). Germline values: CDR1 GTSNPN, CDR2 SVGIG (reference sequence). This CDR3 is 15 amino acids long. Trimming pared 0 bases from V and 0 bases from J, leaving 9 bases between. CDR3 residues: CAWSVLGIAKNIQYF. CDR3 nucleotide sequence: TGTGCCTGGAGTGTACTCGGGATAGCCAAAAACATTCAGTACTTC.

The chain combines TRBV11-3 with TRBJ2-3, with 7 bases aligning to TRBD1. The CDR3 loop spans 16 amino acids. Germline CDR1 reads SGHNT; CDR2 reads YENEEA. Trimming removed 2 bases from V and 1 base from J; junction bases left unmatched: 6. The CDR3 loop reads CASSLSVGQGTDTQYF. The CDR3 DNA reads TGTGCCAGCAGCTTAAGTGTAGGACAGGGCACAGATACGCAGTATTTT.

The CDR3, as DNA: TGTGCCAGTAGTATAACAGGGCCCAGCAATCAGCCCCAGCATTTT. This sequence encodes CASSITGPSNQPQHF. The V gene is TRBV19, the J gene TRBJ1-5, with D perhaps TRBD1 (6 bases). This CDR3 spans 15 amino acids. Trimming removed 2 bases at V and 1 base at J, with 9 bases between. Per germline, CDR1 LNHDA and CDR2 SQIVND (reference sequence).

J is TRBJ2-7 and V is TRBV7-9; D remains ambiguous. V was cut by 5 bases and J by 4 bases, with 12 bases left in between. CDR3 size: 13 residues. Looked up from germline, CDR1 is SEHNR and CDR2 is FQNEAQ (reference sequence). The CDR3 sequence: CASSLPATYEQYF. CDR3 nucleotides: TGTGCCAGCAGCCTCCCGGCGACATACGAGCAGTACTTC.

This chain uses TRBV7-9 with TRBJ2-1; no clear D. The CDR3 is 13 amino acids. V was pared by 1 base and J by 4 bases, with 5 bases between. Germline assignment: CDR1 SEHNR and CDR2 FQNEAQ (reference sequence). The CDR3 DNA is TGTGCCAGCAGCTTAGTTGAGTACAATGAGCAGTTCTTC. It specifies CASSLVEYNEQFF. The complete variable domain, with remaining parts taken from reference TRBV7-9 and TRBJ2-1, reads DTGVSQNPRHKITKRGQNVTFRCDPISEHNRLYWYRQTLGQGPEFLTYFQNEAQLEKSRLLSDRFSAERPKGSFSTLEIQRTEQGDSAMYLCASSLVEYNEQFFGPGTRLTVL.

CDR3 sequence: CASSWTVNQANEQFF. In DNA form, the CDR3 reads TGCGCCAGCAGCTGGACAGTCAATCAGGCCAATGAGCAGTTCTTC. The rearrangement links TRBV5-1 to TRBJ2-1, with D possibly being TRBD1 (6 bases). Germline V gene lookup returns CDR1 SGHRS and CDR2 YFSETQ. V shed 3 bases and J shed 6 bases, with 16 bases lying between them. This CDR3 is 15 amino acids long.

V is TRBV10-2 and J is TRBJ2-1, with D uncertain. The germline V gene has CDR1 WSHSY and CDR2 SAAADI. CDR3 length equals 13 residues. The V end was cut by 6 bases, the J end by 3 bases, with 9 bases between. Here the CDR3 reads CASRERIYNEQFF. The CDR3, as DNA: TGCGCCAGCAGGGAAAGGATCTACAATGAGCAGTTCTTC.

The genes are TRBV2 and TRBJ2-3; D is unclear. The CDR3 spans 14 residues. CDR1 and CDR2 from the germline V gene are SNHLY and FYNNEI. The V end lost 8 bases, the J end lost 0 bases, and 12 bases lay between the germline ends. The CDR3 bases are TGTGCCAGCCAGCCCGAAGGGAGCACAGATACGCAGTATTTT. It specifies CASQPEGSTDTQYF. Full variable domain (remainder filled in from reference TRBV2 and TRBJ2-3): EPEVTQTPSHQVTQMGQEVILRCVPISNHLYFYWYRQILGQKVEFLVSFYNNEISEKSEIFDDQFSVERPDGSNFTLKIRSTKLEDSAMYFCASQPEGSTDTQYFGPGTRLTVL.

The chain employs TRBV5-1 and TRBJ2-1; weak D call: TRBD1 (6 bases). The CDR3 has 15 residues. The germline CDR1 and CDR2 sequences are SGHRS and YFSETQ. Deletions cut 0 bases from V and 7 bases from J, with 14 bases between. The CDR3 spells CASSLVGQRGNEQFF. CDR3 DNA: TGCGCCAGCAGCTTGGTTGGACAGAGGGGGAATGAGCAGTTCTTC.

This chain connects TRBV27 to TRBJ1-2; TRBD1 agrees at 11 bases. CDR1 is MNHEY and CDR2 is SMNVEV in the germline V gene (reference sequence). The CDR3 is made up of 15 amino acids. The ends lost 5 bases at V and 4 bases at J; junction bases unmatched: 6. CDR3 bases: TGTGCCAGCAGTCCTAGGACAGGGGGCTCCTATGGCTACACCTTC. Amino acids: CASSPRTGGSYGYTF.

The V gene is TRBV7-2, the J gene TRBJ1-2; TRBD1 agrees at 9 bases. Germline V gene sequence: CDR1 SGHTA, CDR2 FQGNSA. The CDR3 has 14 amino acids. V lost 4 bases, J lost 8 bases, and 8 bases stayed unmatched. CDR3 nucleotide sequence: TGTGCCAGCAGCTGGGGGGGGACAGGGCAGGGCTACACCTTC. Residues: CASSWGGTGQGYTF.

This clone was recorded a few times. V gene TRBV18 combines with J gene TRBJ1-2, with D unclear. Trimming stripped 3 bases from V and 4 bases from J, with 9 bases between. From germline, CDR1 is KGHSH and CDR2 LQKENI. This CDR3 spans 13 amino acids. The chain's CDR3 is CASSPGSSYGYTF. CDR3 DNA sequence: TGTGCCAGCTCACCGGGGTCGAGCTATGGCTACACCTTC.

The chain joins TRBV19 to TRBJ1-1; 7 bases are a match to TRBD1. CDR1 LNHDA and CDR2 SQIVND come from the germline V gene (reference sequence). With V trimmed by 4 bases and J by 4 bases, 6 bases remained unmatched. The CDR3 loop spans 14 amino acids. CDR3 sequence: CASSRGQAGTEAFF. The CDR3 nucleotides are TGTGCCAGTAGTAGAGGACAGGCGGGCACTGAAGCTTTCTTT.

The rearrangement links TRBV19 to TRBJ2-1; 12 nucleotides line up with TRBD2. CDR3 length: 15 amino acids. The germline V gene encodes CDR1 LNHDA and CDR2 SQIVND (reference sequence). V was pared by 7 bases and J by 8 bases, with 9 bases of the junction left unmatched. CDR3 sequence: CASTLGTSGLDEQFF. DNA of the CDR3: TGTGCCAGTACTCTTGGGACTAGCGGGCTGGATGAGCAGTTCTTC.

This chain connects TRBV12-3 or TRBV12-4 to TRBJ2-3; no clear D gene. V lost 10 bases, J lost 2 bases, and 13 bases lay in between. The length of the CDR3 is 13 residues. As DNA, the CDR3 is TGTGCCACCGGCGCTATCAACACAGATACGCAGTATTTT. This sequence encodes CATGAINTDTQYF.